The T cell receptor (beta chain) described here comes from a study of T cell responses to AZD1222 COVID-19 vaccine. Here immunoSEQ multiplex PCR was the method, and the copy in TCRdb shows in-frame clones only, minus some. The data contain tens of thousands of clones, roughly 86% of them seen just once; the ten biggest clones take up almost 8%. Germline V gives CDR1 MDHEN, CDR2 SYDVKM. Trimming shortened V by 3 bases and J by 0 bases, and 18 bases separated the two germline ends. The CDR3 contains 18 residues. The receptor was isolated from an adult who received the AZD1222 COVID-19 vaccine. This material consisted of peripheral blood, taken 28 days after the second AZD1222 dose. This chain joins TRBV28 and TRBJ2-1; D possibly uses TRBD1 or TRBD2 (5 bases each). The CDR3 region is CASSFQWGRSSSYNEQFF. CDR3 bases: TGTGCCAGCAGTTTTCAATGGGGACGGTCGAGCTCCTACAATGAGCAGTTCTTC.